This T cell receptor beta chain was sequenced in a study of blood T cells in healthy people across ages. Whole-study findings and limits: What prevented conclusive comparison of naive and antigen-experienced cells was that PBMCs were unsorted. Donors of long life had a larger count of naive CD4+ cells and greater diversity than aged donors.

Next came a second PCR, run for about 6 to 12 cycles, which used a sample-barcoded 5' primer along with a J-beta primer mix. TCRdb reprocessed the 5' RACE reads with MiXCR, giving one entry per CDR3 protein. The sample contains around 780,000 distinct CDR3 sequences, roughly three fifths of which appear only once. Each sample yielded at least 6 million isolated PBMCs. To note about this clonotype: The antigen remains undetermined.

Germline V gene data show CDR1 as SQVTM and CDR2 as ANQGSEA. The CDR3 consists of 12 residues. The chain employs TRBV29-1 and TRBJ1-1; D may be TRBD1 (6 bases). Sequenced material: blood. The clonotype comes from a man aged 35 to 55 in good health. The CDR3 reads CQGGDMNTEAFF. The CDR3 nucleotides are TGCCAAGGGGGGGATATGAACACTGAAGCTTTCTTT.